This T cell receptor beta chain is from a study of T cells in Graves' hyperthyroidism and ophthalmopathy. As for the study in general: At the time of initial diagnosis and before any treatment, peripheral blood was collected.

TCR beta CDR3 sequences were amplified from RNA transcripts. Using the HTBI primer set, a first-round RT-PCR was run on the TCR CDR3. TCRdb processed the multiplex PCR reads anew with MiXCR; each CDR3 protein has one entry. Of approximately 600,000 distinct CDR3 sequences in the sample, around 21% are singletons; the top ten hold approximately 30%. CDR1 is WNHNN, CDR2 SYGVQD, per germline (reference sequence). This CDR3 is 16 amino acids long. A remark on this clonotype: The junction departs from germline at one end; a sequencing error may be responsible.

V usage is TRBV10-1 and J usage is TRBJ2-2, with 9 bases lining up with TRBD2. This TCR came from a man younger than 40 with Graves' ophthalmopathy. Sequences were obtained from blood. The CDR3 here is CASSGGLAGVTGELFF. Here the CDR3 DNA reads TGTGCCAGCAGTGGAGGGTTAGCGGGAGTCACCGGGGAGCTGTTTTTT.